These 20 T cell receptor beta chains were sequenced from one sample in a study of shared clonotypes between healthy human individuals. Assay used: immunoSEQ multiplex PCR; TCRdb lists only in-frame clones, some missing. The top ten clones hold roughly 1.1% of a sample with around 2,000,000 clones, approximately 95% of them seen once. The naive CD8 fraction comprised CD45RO-negative cells positively selected for CCR7 and excluded terminally differentiated effector memory CD45RA+ cells. The material sequenced was naive CD8+ T cells sorted from blood. The origin of the receptors is a man in his late teens or twenties in good health.

This clone appeared a single time. This chain joins TRBV4-1 and TRBJ2-7, with D possibly being TRBD1 or TRBD2 (5 bases each). The CDR3 has 13 residues. Germline CDR1 reads MGHRA; CDR2 reads YSYEKL. V was shortened by 3 bases and J by 6 bases, with 12 bases between the two germline ends. This CDR3 reads CASSQTGLVEQYF. CDR3 in DNA: TGCGCCAGCAGCCAGACGGGGCTCGTCGAGCAGTACTTC.

In the case of this clone: Other nucleotide sequences from this sample produce the same CDR3. This chain connects TRBV5-1 to TRBJ2-2, with D unresolved. Germline V gene data show CDR1 as SGHRS and CDR2 as YFSETQ. The CDR3 totals 13 residues. The V end was cut by 1 base, the J end by 4 bases, with 5 bases between. In DNA form, the CDR3 reads TGCGCCAGCAGCTTGATAGGCACCGGGGAGCTGTTTTTT. It translates to CASSLIGTGELFF.

The chain recombines TRBV19 with TRBJ2-7, with D uncertain. With 5 bases removed from V and 4 bases from J, the gap between germline ends came to 12 bases. Germline-derived CDR1 and CDR2 are LNHDA and SQIVND (reference sequence). CDR3 length: 13 amino acids. In DNA, the CDR3 is TGTGCCAGTAGTCCGGCCCCAGTATACGAGCAGTACTTC. It is translated as CASSPAPVYEQYF.

The rearrangement uses TRBV7-9 and TRBJ2-1; 8 nucleotides align to TRBD2. The CDR3 contains 16 residues. CDR1 is SEHNR, CDR2 FQNEAQ, per germline (reference sequence). V lost 5 bases, J lost 1 base, and 7 bases stayed unmatched. CDR3 DNA sequence: TGTGCCAGCAGCACCAGGACTAGCTCATCCTACAATGAGCAGTTCTTC. Protein: CASSTRTSSSYNEQFF.

This chain links TRBV7-9 with TRBJ2-1; D ambiguous. The CDR3 loop spans 12 amino acids. Germline CDR1 SEHNR, CDR2 FQNEAQ (reference sequence). The V gene lost 7 bases and the J gene lost 8 bases, with 12 bases spanning the gap. The CDR3 region has the DNA TGTGCCAGCACCCAAAAGAGCGATGAGCAGTTCTTC. It specifies CASTQKSDEQFF. Looking up the rest from reference TRBV7-9 and TRBJ2-1 gives the full variable domain: DTGVSQNPRHKITKRGQNVTFRCDPISEHNRLYWYRQTLGQGPEFLTYFQNEAQLEKSRLLSDRFSAERPKGSFSTLEIQRTEQGDSAMYLCASTQKSDEQFFGPGTRLTVL.

The V gene is TRBV18, the J gene TRBJ2-7, with D tentatively TRBD2 (5 bases). The CDR3 totals 15 residues. V was cut by 6 bases and J by 4 bases, with 19 bases left in between. The germline V gene encodes CDR1 KGHSH and CDR2 LQKENI. The CDR3 loop reads CASSPGRGDSYEQYF. In nucleotides, the CDR3 is TGTGCCAGCTCTCCTGGACGGGGAGACTCTTACGAGCAGTACTTC.

As regards this clone: Other nucleotide sequences from this sample produce the same CDR3. The chain links TRBV5-6 to TRBJ2-7, with 7 bases fitting TRBD1. Per the germline V gene, CDR1 is SGHDT and CDR2 is YYEEEE. The CDR3 has 12 residues. The ends lost 4 bases at V and 3 bases at J; junction bases unmatched: 1. The CDR3 is CASSGDSYEQYF. CDR3 nucleotides: TGTGCCAGCAGCGGGGACAGCTACGAGCAGTACTTC. The full variable domain, its missing parts supplied by reference TRBV5-6 and TRBJ2-7, is DAGVTQSPTHLIKTRGQQVTLRCSPKSGHDTVSWYQQALGQGPQFIFQYYEEEERQRGNFPDRFSGHQFPNYSSELNVNALLLGDSALYLCASSGDSYEQYFGPGTRLTVT.

The rearrangement uses TRBV13 and TRBJ1-1, with no clear D. Germline lookup yields CDR1 PRHDT and CDR2 FYEKMQ (reference sequence). V was pared by 2 bases and J by 0 bases, with 7 bases between. This CDR3 has 14 residues. CDR3 coding DNA: TGTGCCAGCAGCTTAACCCAGATGAACACTGAAGCTTTCTTT. This translates into CASSLTQMNTEAFF.

On this clone itself: Its ends do not fully match the called genes, so a read error is possible. In the same sample, other DNA sequences code for this CDR3. This chain joins TRBV7-3 and TRBJ2-1; D might be TRBD1 or TRBD2, each matching 5 bases. In germline, CDR1 is SGHTA, CDR2 FQGTGA. There are 15 residues in the CDR3. The CDR3 bases are TGTGCCAGTAGCTTAGGGGACGCCCCCTACAATGAGCAGTTCTTC. Residues: CASSLGDAPYNEQFF.

The CDR3 DNA is TGTGCCAGCAGCCCAAGGACTAGCGGCCATGAGCAGTACTTC. It is translated as CASSPRTSGHEQYF. The chain recombines TRBV5-4 with TRBJ2-7; 10 positions match TRBD2. Losses at the gene ends were 4 bases for V and 7 bases for J; bases not matched to a gene: 8. There are 14 residues in the CDR3. The germline V gene encodes CDR1 SGHNT and CDR2 YYREEE (reference sequence).

Concerning this clone: Additional DNA sequences in this sample encode the identical CDR3. The chain is built from TRBV4-1 and TRBJ2-7; TRBD1 is a possible D gene (5 bases). The CDR3 loop spans 14 amino acids. In germline, CDR1 is MGHRA, CDR2 YSYEKL. V gave up 4 bases and J gave up 2 bases, with 12 bases separating them. In nucleotides, the CDR3 is TGCGCCAGCAGCCTAGATAGGGGAACCTACGAGCAGTACTTC. Its protein product is CASSLDRGTYEQYF.

The chain recombines TRBV6-6 with TRBJ1-2; no clear D gene. The V gene lost 4 bases and the J gene lost 7 bases, with 4 bases spanning the gap. The germline gives CDR1 MNHNY, CDR2 SVGAGI (reference sequence). This CDR3 has 10 amino acids. CDR3 coding DNA: TGTGCCAGCAGTTGGGGTGGCTACACCTTC. Its translation: CASSWGGYTF.

This clone is a singleton in its sample. The chain links TRBV5-1 to TRBJ1-2; 9 bases agree with TRBD1. Germline-derived CDR1 and CDR2 are SGHRS and YFSETQ. The CDR3 has 15 residues. The V gene end was trimmed by 3 bases and the J gene end by 3 bases; junction bases not matched to a gene: 6. The CDR3 region is CASSSTGGEYYGYTF. CDR3 DNA: TGCGCCAGCAGCTCGACAGGGGGGGAATACTATGGCTACACCTTC.

The chain combines TRBV7-9 with TRBJ1-2; D is uncertain. The CDR3 spans 14 residues. Per germline, CDR1 SEHNR and CDR2 FQNEAQ (reference sequence). Trimming removed 1 base from V and 6 bases from J, with 12 bases in between. CDR3: CASSLDGEGDGYTF. The CDR3 coding sequence is TGTGCCAGCAGCTTAGATGGGGAAGGCGATGGCTACACCTTC.

The chain is built from TRBV6-5 and TRBJ1-5; tentatively, D is TRBD1 (6 bases). Germline assignment: CDR1 MNHEY and CDR2 SVGAGI. This CDR3 spans 12 amino acids. V shed 8 bases and J shed 4 bases, with 9 bases lying between them. CDR3 protein: CASRGGNQPQHF. CDR3 bases: TGTGCCAGCCGAGGGGGAAATCAGCCCCAGCATTTT.

The chain has TRBV4-1 and TRBJ1-4; D gene uncertain. Germline assignment: CDR1 MGHRA and CDR2 YSYEKL. Trimming pared 1 base from V and 7 bases from J, leaving 22 bases between. This CDR3 has 18 residues. Here the CDR3 reads CASSQGRVVAIRGEKLFF. CDR3 nucleotides: TGCGCCAGCAGCCAAGGTCGTGTTGTAGCCATCCGGGGTGAAAAACTGTTTTTT.

V gene TRBV6-6 combines with J gene TRBJ2-1; 12 positions agree with TRBD2. Germline assignment: CDR1 MNHNY and CDR2 SVGAGI (reference sequence). The CDR3 is 16 residues long. The trim removed 6 bases at V and 10 bases at J, leaving 13 bases unmatched. CDR3 in DNA: TGTGCCAGCAGCATAGTCCCTAGCGGGAGGGGCAACGAGCAGTTCTTC. Residues: CASSIVPSGRGNEQFF.

This clone was seen once. The chain employs TRBV28 and TRBJ2-7, with TRBD1 identical over 7 bases. This CDR3 contains 13 residues. J gave up 3 bases and V 6 bases, and 5 bases lay outside the gene matches. The germline gives CDR1 MDHEN, CDR2 SYDVKM. The CDR3 nucleotides are TGTGCCAGCAGGGCTACAGGGGTCTACGAGCAGTACTTC. Residues: CASRATGVYEQYF.

The rearrangement links TRBV9 to TRBJ2-2; TRBD1 is a possible D gene (6 bases). Per germline, CDR1 SGDLS and CDR2 YYNGEE. Trimming left V 3 bases short and J 3 bases short, with 6 bases between. This CDR3 spans 13 amino acids. CDR3 in amino acids: CASSEGDTGELFF. The CDR3 DNA reads TGTGCCAGCAGCGAGGGGGACACCGGGGAGCTGTTTTTT.

The chain couples TRBV4-1 to TRBJ2-1, with 11 bases lining up with TRBD2. Germline V lookup: CDR1 MGHRA, CDR2 YSYEKL. CDR3 size: 16 residues. Unmatched junction bases numbered 6, after V lost 0 bases and J lost 8 bases. The CDR3 DNA reads TGCGCCAGCAGCCAAGATAGACTAGCGGGGCCCGATGAGCAGTTCTTC. Protein product: CASSQDRLAGPDEQFF.